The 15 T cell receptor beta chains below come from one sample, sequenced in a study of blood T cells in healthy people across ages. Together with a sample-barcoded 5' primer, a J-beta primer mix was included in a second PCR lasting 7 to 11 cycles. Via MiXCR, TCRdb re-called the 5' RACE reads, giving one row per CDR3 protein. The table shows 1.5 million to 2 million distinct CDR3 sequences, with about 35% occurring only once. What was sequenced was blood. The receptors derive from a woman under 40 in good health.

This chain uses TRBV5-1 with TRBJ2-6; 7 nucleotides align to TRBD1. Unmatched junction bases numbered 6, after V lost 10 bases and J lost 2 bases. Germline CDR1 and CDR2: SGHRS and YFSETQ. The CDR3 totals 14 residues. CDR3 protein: CAGKQGTGANVLTF. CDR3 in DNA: TGCGCCGGCAAACAGGGGACTGGGGCCAACGTCCTGACTTTC.

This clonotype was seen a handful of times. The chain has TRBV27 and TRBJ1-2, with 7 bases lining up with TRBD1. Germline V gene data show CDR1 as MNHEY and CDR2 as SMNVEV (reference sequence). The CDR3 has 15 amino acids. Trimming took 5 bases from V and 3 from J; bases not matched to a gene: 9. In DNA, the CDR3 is TGTGCCAGCAGTACAAGACAGGGAAGTGACTATGGCTACACCTTC. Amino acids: CASSTRQGSDYGYTF.

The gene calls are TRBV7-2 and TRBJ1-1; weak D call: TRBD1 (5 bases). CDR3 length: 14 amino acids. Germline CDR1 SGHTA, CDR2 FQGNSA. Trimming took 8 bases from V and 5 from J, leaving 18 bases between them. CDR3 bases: TGTGCCAGCCTTATCGTAGGGGCAGCGACTGAAGCTTTCTTT. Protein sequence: CASLIVGAATEAFF.

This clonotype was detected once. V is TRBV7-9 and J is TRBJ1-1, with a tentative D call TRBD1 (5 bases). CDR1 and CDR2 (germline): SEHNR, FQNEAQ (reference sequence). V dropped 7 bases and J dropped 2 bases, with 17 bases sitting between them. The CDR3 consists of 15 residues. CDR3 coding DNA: TGTGCCAGCATCCGACTCGACAGACCAAACACTGAAGCTTTCTTT. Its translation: CASIRLDRPNTEAFF.

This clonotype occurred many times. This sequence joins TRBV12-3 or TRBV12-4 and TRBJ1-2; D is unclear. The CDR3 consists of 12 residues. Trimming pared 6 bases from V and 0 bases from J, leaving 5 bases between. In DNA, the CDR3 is TGTGCCAGCAGCCCAACTAACTATGGCTACACCTTC. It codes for CASSPTNYGYTF.

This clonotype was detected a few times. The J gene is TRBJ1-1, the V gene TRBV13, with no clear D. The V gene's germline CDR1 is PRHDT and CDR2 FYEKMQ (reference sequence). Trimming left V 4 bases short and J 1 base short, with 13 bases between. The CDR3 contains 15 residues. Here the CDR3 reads CASSSLGPPNTEAFF. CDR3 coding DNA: TGTGCCAGCAGCTCTTTAGGACCACCGAACACTGAAGCTTTCTTT.

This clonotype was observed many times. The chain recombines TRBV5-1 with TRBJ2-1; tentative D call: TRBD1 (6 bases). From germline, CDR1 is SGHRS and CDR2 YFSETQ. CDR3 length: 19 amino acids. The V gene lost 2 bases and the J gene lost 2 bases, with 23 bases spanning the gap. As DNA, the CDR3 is TGCGCCAGCAGCTTTACAGGGTATCCGGGGAATGCCCCCTACAATGAGCAGTTCTTC. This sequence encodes CASSFTGYPGNAPYNEQFF.

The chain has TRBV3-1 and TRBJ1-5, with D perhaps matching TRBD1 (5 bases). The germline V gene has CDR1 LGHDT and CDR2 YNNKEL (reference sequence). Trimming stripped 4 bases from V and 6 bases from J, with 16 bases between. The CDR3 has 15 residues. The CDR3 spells CASSLGPSSGQPQHF. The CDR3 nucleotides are TGTGCCAGCAGCCTGGGACCTTCCTCAGGTCAGCCCCAGCATTTT.

The DNA of the CDR3 is TGCAGTGCTAGAGGGGGGCAGGGAAGTAGCGGCTACACCTTC. Translating gives CSARGGQGSSGYTF. The chain joins TRBV20-1 to TRBJ1-2, with a possible D match to TRBD1 (6 bases). The germline CDR1 and CDR2 sequences are DFQATT and SNEGSKA (reference sequence). Trimming took off 1 base at V and 8 bases at J, with 17 bases between the two ends. There are 14 residues in the CDR3.

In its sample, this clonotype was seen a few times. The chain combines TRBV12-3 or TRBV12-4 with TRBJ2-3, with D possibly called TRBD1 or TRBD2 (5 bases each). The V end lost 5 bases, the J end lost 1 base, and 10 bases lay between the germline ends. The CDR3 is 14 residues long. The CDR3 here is CASSRDPGTDTQYF. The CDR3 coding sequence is TGTGCCAGCAGTCGGGACCCAGGCACAGATACGCAGTATTTT.

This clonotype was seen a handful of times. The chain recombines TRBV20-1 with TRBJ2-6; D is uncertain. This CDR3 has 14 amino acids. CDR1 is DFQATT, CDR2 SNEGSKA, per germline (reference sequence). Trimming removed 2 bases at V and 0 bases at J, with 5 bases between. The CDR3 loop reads CSARRFSGANVLTF. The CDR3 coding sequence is TGCAGTGCTAGACGGTTCTCTGGGGCCAACGTCCTGACTTTC.

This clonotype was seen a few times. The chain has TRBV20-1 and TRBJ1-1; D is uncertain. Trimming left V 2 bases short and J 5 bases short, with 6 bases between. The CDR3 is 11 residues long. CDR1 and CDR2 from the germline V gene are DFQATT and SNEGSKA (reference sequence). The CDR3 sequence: CSARIGTEAFF. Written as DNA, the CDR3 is TGCAGTGCTAGAATAGGTACTGAAGCTTTCTTT.

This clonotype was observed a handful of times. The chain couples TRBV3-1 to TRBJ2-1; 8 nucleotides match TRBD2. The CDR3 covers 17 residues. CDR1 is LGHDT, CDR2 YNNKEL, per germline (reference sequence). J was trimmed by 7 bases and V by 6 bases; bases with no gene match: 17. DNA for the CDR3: TGTGCCAGCAGTTCCACCAGAGCGGGGGCAATTGGGAATGAGCAGTTCTTC. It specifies CASSSTRAGAIGNEQFF.

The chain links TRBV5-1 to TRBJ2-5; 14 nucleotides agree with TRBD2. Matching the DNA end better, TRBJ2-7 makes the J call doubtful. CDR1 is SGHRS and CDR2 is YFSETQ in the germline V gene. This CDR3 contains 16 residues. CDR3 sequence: CASSRYGTSGRYEQYF. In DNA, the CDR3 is TGCGCCAGCAGCCGCTACGGGACTAGCGGGAGATACGAGCAGTACTTC.

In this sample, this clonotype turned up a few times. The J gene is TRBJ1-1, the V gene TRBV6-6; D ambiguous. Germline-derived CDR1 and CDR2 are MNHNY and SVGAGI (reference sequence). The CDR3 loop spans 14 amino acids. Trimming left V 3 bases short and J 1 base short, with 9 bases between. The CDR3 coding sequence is TGTGCCAGCAGTTATCAGGAGGCGAACACTGAAGCTTTCTTT. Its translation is CASSYQEANTEAFF.